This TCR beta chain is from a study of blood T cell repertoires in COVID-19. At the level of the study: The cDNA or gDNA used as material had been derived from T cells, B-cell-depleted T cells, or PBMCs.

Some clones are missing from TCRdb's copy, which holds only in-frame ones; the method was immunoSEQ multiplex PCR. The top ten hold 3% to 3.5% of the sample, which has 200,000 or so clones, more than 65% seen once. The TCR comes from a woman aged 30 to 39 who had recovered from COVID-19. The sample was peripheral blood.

The CDR3 DNA reads as TGTGCCAGCAGCCGCGGCCCCCCTACAACAGGGGCCGGGGAGCTGTTTTTT. This encodes CASSRGPPTTGAGELFF. The rearrangement uses TRBV3-1 (or the pseudogene TRBV3-2) and TRBJ2-2, with 7 positions matching TRBD1. Germline CDR1 and CDR2: LGHDT and YNNKEL (reference sequence). There are 17 residues in the CDR3. V was pared by 4 bases and J by 6 bases, with 14 bases of the junction left unmatched.